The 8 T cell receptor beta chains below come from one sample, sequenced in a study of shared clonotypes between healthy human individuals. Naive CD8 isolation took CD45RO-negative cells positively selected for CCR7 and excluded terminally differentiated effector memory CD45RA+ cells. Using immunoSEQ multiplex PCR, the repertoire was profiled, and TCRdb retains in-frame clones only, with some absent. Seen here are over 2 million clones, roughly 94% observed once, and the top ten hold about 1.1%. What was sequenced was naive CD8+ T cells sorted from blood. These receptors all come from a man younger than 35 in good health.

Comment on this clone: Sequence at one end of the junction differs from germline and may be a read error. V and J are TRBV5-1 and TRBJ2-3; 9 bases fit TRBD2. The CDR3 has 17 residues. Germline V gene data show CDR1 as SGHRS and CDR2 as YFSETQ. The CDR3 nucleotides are TGCGCCGGCAGCTTCGGCGGGGGGGCTCTTGGCACAGATACGCAGTATTTT. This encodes CAGSFGGGALGTDTQYF.

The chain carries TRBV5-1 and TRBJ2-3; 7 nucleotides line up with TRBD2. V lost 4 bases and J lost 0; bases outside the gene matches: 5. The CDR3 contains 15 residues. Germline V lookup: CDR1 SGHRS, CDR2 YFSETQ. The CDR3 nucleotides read TGCGCCAGCAGCAGCGGGATTACTAGCACAGATACGCAGTATTTT. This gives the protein CASSSGITSTDTQYF.

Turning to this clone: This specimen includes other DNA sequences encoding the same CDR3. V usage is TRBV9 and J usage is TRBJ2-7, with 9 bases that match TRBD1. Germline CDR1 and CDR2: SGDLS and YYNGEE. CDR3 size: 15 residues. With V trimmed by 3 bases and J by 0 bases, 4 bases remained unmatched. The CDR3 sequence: CASSAGTGSSYEQYF. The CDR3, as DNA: TGTGCCAGCAGCGCCGGGACAGGGAGCTCCTACGAGCAGTACTTC.

The DNA for the CDR3 is TGCGCCAGCAGCCAAGAAGGGGCGGGACAGTACGAGCAGTACTTC. Translation: CASSQEGAGQYEQYF. This rearrangement joins TRBV4-1 to TRBJ2-7; the D gene is possibly TRBD1 (7 bases). This CDR3 has 15 amino acids. Germline CDR1 MGHRA, CDR2 YSYEKL. V was shortened by 0 bases and J by 4 bases, with 13 bases between the two germline ends.

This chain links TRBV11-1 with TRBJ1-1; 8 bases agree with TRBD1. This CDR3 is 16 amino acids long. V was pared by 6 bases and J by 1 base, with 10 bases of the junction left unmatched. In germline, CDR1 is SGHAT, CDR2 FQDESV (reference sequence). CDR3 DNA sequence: TGTGCCAGCAGTTTTTCGCAGGGGGCGGAGAACACTGAAGCTTTCTTT. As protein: CASSFSQGAENTEAFF.

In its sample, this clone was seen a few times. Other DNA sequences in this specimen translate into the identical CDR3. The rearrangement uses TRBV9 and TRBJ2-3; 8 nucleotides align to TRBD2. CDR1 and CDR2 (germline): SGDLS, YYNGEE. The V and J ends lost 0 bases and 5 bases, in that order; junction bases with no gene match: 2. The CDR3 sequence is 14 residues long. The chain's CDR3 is CASSVAGGGDTQYF. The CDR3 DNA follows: TGTGCCAGCAGCGTAGCGGGAGGGGGAGATACGCAGTATTTT.

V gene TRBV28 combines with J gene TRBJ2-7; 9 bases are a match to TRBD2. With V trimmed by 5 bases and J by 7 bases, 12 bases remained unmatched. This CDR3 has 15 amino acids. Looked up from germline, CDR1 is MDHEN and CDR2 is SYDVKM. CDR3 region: CASSTTRGGLGEQYF. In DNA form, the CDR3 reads TGTGCCAGCAGTACCACGCGGGGGGGCCTCGGGGAGCAGTACTTC.

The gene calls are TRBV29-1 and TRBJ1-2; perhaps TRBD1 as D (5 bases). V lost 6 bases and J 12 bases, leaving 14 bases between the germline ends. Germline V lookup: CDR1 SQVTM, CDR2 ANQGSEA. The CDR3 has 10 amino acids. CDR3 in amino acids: CSVPGMGDTF. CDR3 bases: TGCAGCGTACCGGGGATGGGGGACACCTTC.